This is a list of T cell receptor beta chains from one sample in a study of regulatory T cells in long-lasting Graves disease. TCRdb used MiXCR to reprocess the multiplex PCR reads, holding one entry per CDR3 protein. Here the sample spans about 500,000 distinct CDR3 sequences, around 12% being singletons. The same sample was also used in a study of T cells in Graves' hyperthyroidism and ophthalmopathy.

The sequencing used peripheral blood mononuclear cells (PBMCs), collected at new diagnosis, from a patient treated with antithyroid drugs. All receptors come from a woman in her 30s with Graves disease. Each CDR3 is given with its conserved first and last residue.

TRBJ2-1 | TRBV29-1 | CSASAGGASNEQFF
TRBJ2-6 | TRBV19 | CASSKTGWDNVLTF
TRBJ1-5 | TRBV12-3/TRBV12-4 | CASSLYELGAGQPQHF
TRBJ2-7 | TRBV2 | CASKTQGHNEQYF
TRBJ1-2 | TRBV9 | CASSTQTGANYGYTF
TRBJ2-5 | TRBV10-3 | CAIGTSGSVTQYF
TRBJ2-3 | TRBV6-1 | CASRTSAITDTQYF
TRBJ2-3 | TRBV24-1 | CATSDYPYDTQYF
TRBJ1-5 | TRBV6-2/TRBV6-3 | CASSGAHYSSNQPQHF
TRBJ2-5 | TRBV7-2 | CASSGTSIMLETQYF
TRBJ1-1 | TRBV2 | CASRGEVADTEAFF
TRBJ2-5 | TRBV6-2/TRBV6-3 | CASSYSPWWETETQYF
TRBJ2-2 | TRBV29-1 | CSAVARGPGELFF
TRBJ2-1 | TRBV20-1 | CSAPRAGITNEQFF
TRBJ1-4 | TRBV5-5 | CASSPGGGNEKLFF
TRBJ2-2 | TRBV7-7 | CASSLGGGYTGELFF
TRBJ2-2 | TRBV29-1 | CSVVGAGELFF
TRBJ1-1 | TRBV6-2/TRBV6-3 | CASSYRARNTEAFF
TRBJ1-1 | TRBV5-5 | CASSATGSSAEAFF
TRBJ2-5 | TRBV30 | CAWSVWGSGHQETQYF
TRBJ1-1 | TRBV12-3/TRBV12-4 | CASTPAGDTEAFF
TRBJ2-3 | TRBV7-6 | CASSLSSVFVAGGTDTQYF
TRBJ1-5 | TRBV19 | CASSIWTGAQPQHF
TRBJ1-1 | TRBV6-1 | CASSELGGTTEAFF
TRBJ2-1 | TRBV7-9 | CASSFSDRGVNEQFF
TRBJ1-2 | TRBV6-1 | CASTWTGGGGYTF
TRBJ2-3 | TRBV5-1 | CASSWESSFSADTQYF
TRBJ2-7 | TRBV27 | CASSFQRGRDYEQYF
TRBJ2-7 | TRBV20-1 | CSARLVAGPSEQYF
TRBJ2-1 | TRBV11-2 | CASSSREGVGQFF
TRBJ2-5 | TRBV27 | CASSSYGRIAGGLQETQYF
TRBJ1-5 | TRBV7-3 | CASSLLGLRGGGNQPQHF
TRBJ1-5 | TRBV3-1 | CASSHSTESQPQHF
TRBJ1-2 | TRBV5-4 | CASSFSSPRDRSIYGYTF
TRBJ1-1 | TRBV18 | CASSPDSNTEAFF
TRBJ2-7 | TRBV20-1 | CSARDVGAYEQYF
TRBJ1-2 | TRBV2 | CASSEAGWRYGYTF
TRBJ1-3 | TRBV30 | CAWSVRSGRGNTIYF
TRBJ2-2 | TRBV11-3 | CASGRGPNTGELFF
TRBJ2-1 | TRBV18 | CASSGLAGFSYNEQFF
TRBJ2-6 | TRBV6-5 | CASSSLAGGSSGANVLTF
TRBJ1-6 | TRBV20-1 | CSAPRDRAYNSPLHF
TRBJ1-1 | TRBV12-3/TRBV12-4 | CASSIRTSGEAFF
TRBJ2-7 | TRBV18 | CASSPRTADTSEQYF
TRBJ2-1 | TRBV5-1 | CASSLASGTYNEQFF
TRBJ2-1 | TRBV18 | CASSPGYQYNEQFF
TRBJ2-1 | TRBV14 | CASRHGHPSYNEQFF
TRBJ1-4 | TRBV5-5 | CASSLEWSEKLFF
TRBJ2-7 | TRBV3-1 | CASSRGLAASSYEQYF
TRBJ2-4 | TRBV4-2 | CASSQDRTLLAKNIQYF
TRBJ2-1 | TRBV24-1 | CATSGTSGPNEQFF
TRBJ2-3 | TRBV4-3 | CASSQIVVMDRAVADTQYF